What follows are 5 T cell receptor beta chains derived from one specimen sequenced in a study of a mutant IDH1 vaccine in newly diagnosed glioma. The sample's time point: baseline, week 1 (first vaccination visit). As for treatment: pre-vaccination baseline after standard-of-care therapy. TCRdb's copy holds only in-frame clones and misses some; the assay was immunoSEQ multiplex PCR. The table has tens of thousands of clones, 82% seen once. The sample was PBMCs, taken from a glioma patient treated with radiotherapy, temozolomide or both. The source of these receptors is a man aged 30 to 39 with glioma.

In this sample, this clone turned up once. The chain carries TRBV6-4 and TRBJ2-1; 9 bases are a match to TRBD1. The J segment lost 6 bases and the V segment lost 0 bases, leaving 0 bases of the junction unmatched. Germline CDR1 is MRHNA and CDR2 is SNTAGT. There are 14 residues in the CDR3. The CDR3 loop reads CASSDSTGGNEQFF. The CDR3 nucleotides are TGTGCCAGCAGTGACTCGACAGGGGGCAATGAGCAGTTCTTC.

The rearrangement links TRBV11-2 to TRBJ2-7; 7 bases line up with TRBD2. The CDR3 is made up of 15 amino acids. The junction had 11 bases not matched to a gene; V was cut back by 5 bases and J by 4 bases. Looked up from germline, CDR1 is SGHAT and CDR2 is FQNNGV. The CDR3 DNA is TGTGCCAGCAGCCCCAGACTAGCCCCGCAATACGAGCAGTACTTC. As protein: CASSPRLAPQYEQYF.

This chain connects TRBV14 to TRBJ2-6; 8 bases map to TRBD2. The length of the CDR3 is 17 residues. CDR1 is SGHDN and CDR2 is FVKESK in the germline V gene. V trimming: 4 bases; J trimming: 2 bases; junction bases outside the gene matches: 7. The CDR3: CASSRLGRATGANVLTF. The CDR3 DNA reads TGTGCCAGCAGCCGGCTCGGGAGGGCTACTGGGGCCAACGTCCTGACTTTC.

This clone was detected a few times. J is TRBJ1-1 and V is TRBV7-2; 7 bases are shared with TRBD1. This CDR3 spans 13 amino acids. CDR1 is SGHTA and CDR2 is FQGNSA in the germline V gene. With 6 bases clipped from V and 1 base from J, the junction kept 2 bases outside the gene matches. The CDR3 reads CASRRTGNTEAFF. The CDR3 DNA is TGTGCCAGCAGACGGACAGGGAACACTGAAGCTTTCTTT.

The gene calls are TRBV11-3 and TRBJ1-1; D call uncertain. Germline CDR1 reads SGHNT; CDR2 reads YENEEA. V gave up 0 bases and J gave up 0 bases, with 5 bases separating them. The CDR3 runs 14 residues. The CDR3 DNA follows: TGTGCCAGCAGCTTAGATGGGATGAACACTGAAGCTTTCTTT. Encoded protein: CASSLDGMNTEAFF.